A selection of T cell receptor beta chains follows, all from one sample in a study of shared clonotypes between healthy human individuals. The data were produced by immunoSEQ multiplex PCR, yet TCRdb's version contains in-frame clones alone and is incomplete. Of approximately 1,500,000 clones listed, about 98% are singletons. Sequencing input: naive CD4+ T cells sorted from blood. Source of these receptors: a young man in good health. Both conserved end residues are part of each CDR3. The D gene is left open where the match is weak. Clone size is not always given. Where it is, it says once, few, many or a class for expanded clones.

j_gene	abundance	v_gene	len	d_gene	CDR3nt	CDR3aa
TRBJ2-2	-	TRBV5-1	16	TRBD1	TGCGCCAGCAGCTTGGCCGGGGACAGCCTCACCGGGGAGCTGTTTTTT	CASSLAGDSLTGELFF
TRBJ2-7	-	TRBV5-1	13	-	TGCGCCAGCAGCTTGGTAGTGTCCTACGAGCAGTACTTC	CASSLVVSYEQYF
TRBJ1-1	-	TRBV7-2	15	TRBD1	TGTGCCAGCAGACCCGGGACAGGTGTGAACACTGAAGCTTTCTTT	CASRPGTGVNTEAFF
TRBJ1-4	-	TRBV15	19	TRBD1	TGTGCCACCAGCAGCGGACAGGGGGCCCGACTTATTACTAATGAAAAACTGTTTTTT	CATSSGQGARLITNEKLFF
TRBJ1-5	-	TRBV30	15	-	TGTGCCTGGAGCACCGGGACCCCGGGTAGCCAGCCCCAGCATTTT	CAWSTGTPGSQPQHF
TRBJ2-1	-	TRBV7-2	13	-	TGTGCCAGCAGCTTCGGCCAGAGGAATGAGCAGTTCTTC	CASSFGQRNEQFF
TRBJ2-5	-	TRBV4-2	16	-	TGTGCCAGCAGCCTAAAGGGGCGGGACGTAGGAGAGACCCAGTACTTC	CASSLKGRDVGETQYF
TRBJ2-1	-	TRBV7-9	17	TRBD2	TGTGCCACTCAGTTCCGGGCGCCGGGACTAGCGGTTAATGAGCAGTTCTTC	CATQFRAPGLAVNEQFF
TRBJ2-1	-	TRBV5-1	17	-	TGCGCCAGCAGCTTGGTGGCAGGGTCCGGCCGGTACAATGAGCAGTTCTTC	CASSLVAGSGRYNEQFF
TRBJ2-5	-	TRBV5-8	14	-	TGTGCCAGCAGCTTGGGGCAGCCCCAAGAGACCCAGTACTTC	CASSLGQPQETQYF
TRBJ2-7	-	TRBV6-5	14	TRBD2	TGTGCCAGCAGGGGGAGCGGGACGGGGTACGAGCAGTACTTC	CASRGSGTGYEQYF
TRBJ1-2	-	TRBV19	16	TRBD1	TGTGCCAGTAGTACCTCGGGACAGCCGCTAAACTATGGCTACACCTTC	CASSTSGQPLNYGYTF
TRBJ2-3	-	TRBV4-1	17	TRBD2	TGCGCCAGCAGCCAAGATGGGACTAGCGGGAGTACAGATACGCAGTATTTT	CASSQDGTSGSTDTQYF
TRBJ2-5	-	TRBV18	14	TRBD1	TGTGCCAGCTCGCTTAACAGGGGGACGGAGACCCAGTACTTC	CASSLNRGTETQYF
TRBJ2-7	-	TRBV6-1	16	-	TGTGCCAGCAGTGAGGTTCTCCTCCTCCGCTCCTACGAGCAGTACTTC	CASSEVLLLRSYEQYF
TRBJ2-7	-	TRBV19	17	-	TGTGCCAGTAGTATAGGAGCGACTCTCTCCTATTCCTACGAGCAGTACTTC	CASSIGATLSYSYEQYF
TRBJ1-2	-	TRBV11-2	13	-	TGTGCCAGCAGCCCGAGGGGATCAGGAGGCTACACCTTC	CASSPRGSGGYTF
TRBJ2-7	-	TRBV18	15	TRBD2	TGTGCCAGCTCACCACTTGGGGGGGGGACCTACGAGCAGTACTTC	CASSPLGGGTYEQYF
TRBJ2-3	-	TRBV5-1	16	-	TGCGCCAGCAGCCTCCGGGAGAGGGCGGGCACAGATACGCAGTATTTT	CASSLRERAGTDTQYF
TRBJ1-4	-	TRBV7-2	13	-	TGTGCCAGCAGATCGGGCAGTAATGAAAAACTGTTTTTT	CASRSGSNEKLFF
TRBJ1-5	-	TRBV2	13	-	TGTGCCAGCAGGTTACAGGGAAATCAGCCCCAGCATTTT	CASRLQGNQPQHF
TRBJ2-5	-	TRBV5-1	13	-	TGCGCCAGCAGCATCGCATTCCAAGAGACCCAGTACTTC	CASSIAFQETQYF
TRBJ2-7	-	TRBV2	14	-	TGTGCCAGCACCCGAGGAGGGGATGCCTACGAGCAGTACTTC	CASTRGGDAYEQYF
TRBJ2-1	-	TRBV7-9	19	TRBD2	TGTGCCAGCAGCCCGCCAGCTAGCGGGAGGGCGGGGTCCTACAATGAGCAGTTCTTC	CASSPPASGRAGSYNEQFF
TRBJ1-3	-	TRBV9	13	-	TGTGCCAGCACCTTGACTCCAGGAAACACCATATATTTT	CASTLTPGNTIYF
TRBJ2-1	-	TRBV14	17	TRBD2	TGTGCCAGCAGGCGAGGGGGACTAGCGGACAGCTACAATGAGCAGTTCTTC	CASRRGGLADSYNEQFF
TRBJ1-2	-	TRBV5-6	14	-	TGTGCCAGCAGCCCGGGGAGGGCTAACTATGGCTACACCTTC	CASSPGRANYGYTF
TRBJ2-2	once	TRBV7-9	14	TRBD1	TGTGCCAGCAGCAAGAAGGGGGCGACCGGGGAGCTGTTTTTT	CASSKKGATGELFF
TRBJ2-5	-	TRBV5-6	15	-	TGTGCCAGCAGCCTCGGCGCTTGGAACCGAGAGACCCAGTACTTC	CASSLGAWNRETQYF
TRBJ2-1	-	TRBV5-1	14	TRBD1	TGCGCCAGCAGCCGGGACAGGGAAAATAATGAGCAGTTCTTC	CASSRDRENNEQFF
TRBJ2-7	-	TRBV7-2	15	-	TGTGCCAGCAGCTTAGATCGGGGCGCCCCCTACGAGCAGTACTTC	CASSLDRGAPYEQYF
TRBJ2-2	-	TRBV6-6	16	TRBD2	TGTGCCAGCAGTTACGGGCTAGCGGGAGTAACCGGGGAGCTGTTTTTT	CASSYGLAGVTGELFF
TRBJ2-3	-	TRBV27	17	-	TGTGCCAGCAGTTTATTAAACTTGGGGGCGGGCACAGATACGCAGTATTTT	CASSLLNLGAGTDTQYF
TRBJ1-1	-	TRBV30	11	-	TGTGCCTGGAGATTGGAGTGGTCTGCTTTCTTT	CAWRLEWSAFF
TRBJ2-7	-	TRBV27	15	-	TGTGCCAGCAGAAATAGGGGGGGCAGGGGCTACGAGCAGTACTTC	CASRNRGGRGYEQYF
TRBJ2-3	-	TRBV6-6	16	TRBD2	TGTGCCAGCAGTTACTCTGCTAGCGGTGGCACAGATACGCAGTATTTT	CASSYSASGGTDTQYF
TRBJ2-1	-	TRBV19	16	-	TGTGCCAGTAGTATAGATCGTTTAGTTTACACAAATGAGCAGTTCTTC	CASSIDRLVYTNEQFF
TRBJ1-5	-	TRBV29-1	12	-	TGCAGCGTTGGGGGGGGCGGTCAGCCCCAGCATTTT	CSVGGGGQPQHF
TRBJ2-7	-	TRBV7-9	13	-	TGTGCCAGCAGCTTAGACAGGTGGGACGAGCAGTACTTC	CASSLDRWDEQYF
TRBJ1-2	-	TRBV4-1	15	-	TGCGCCAGCAGCCAAGCAAGAGTTTTCAACTATGGCTACACCTTC	CASSQARVFNYGYTF
TRBJ2-3	-	TRBV6-1	15	-	TGTGCCAGCTCCTCTCCTGGGACGAGCCCAGATACGCAGTATTTT	CASSSPGTSPDTQYF
TRBJ1-4	-	TRBV25-1	16	-	TGTGCCAGCAGTGAAGACAGCCATGCAACTAATGAAAAACTGTTTTTT	CASSEDSHATNEKLFF
TRBJ2-2	-	TRBV19	15	TRBD1	TGTGCCAGTATATCGACAGGGGGCGTCGCCGGGGAGCTGTTTTTT	CASISTGGVAGELFF
TRBJ2-5	-	TRBV11-2	15	-	TGTGCCAGCAGCGAAGCCGGGACCCAGGAAGAGACCCAGTACTTC	CASSEAGTQEETQYF
TRBJ2-1	-	TRBV7-6	13	TRBD2	TGTGCCAGCGGACTAGCGGTCTTCCAAGAGCAGTTCTTC	CASGLAVFQEQFF
TRBJ2-1	once	TRBV11-2	15	TRBD2	TGTGCCAGCAGCTCCTTAGCGGGACTCTACAATGAGCAGTTCTTC	CASSSLAGLYNEQFF
TRBJ2-6	-	TRBV5-1	20	TRBD1	TGCGCCAGCAGCTTGGGGCCCCAAACAGGGGGGTCCTCTGGGGCCAACGTCCTGACTTTC	CASSLGPQTGGSSGANVLTF
TRBJ2-1	-	TRBV2	14	TRBD2	TGTGCCAGCAGCCGGACTAGCGGGAGCAGGGAGCAGTTCTTC	CASSRTSGSREQFF
TRBJ2-5	-	TRBV5-8	16	TRBD1	TGTGCCAGCAGCAGCCCTTACCGGGACAGGGTAGAGACCCAGTACTTC	CASSSPYRDRVETQYF
TRBJ2-1	-	TRBV28	13	TRBD2	TGTGCCAGCAGCCGACTAGCGGGAGTGAGGCAGTTCTTC	CASSRLAGVRQFF
TRBJ2-1	-	TRBV10-3	15	-	TGTGCCATCAGTCCCGCTGTCTCCGGCTACAATGAGCAGTTCTTC	CAISPAVSGYNEQFF
TRBJ1-4	once	TRBV28	17	-	TGTGCCAGCACTAATTCGGGGGCTTCGACTTCTAATGAAAAACTGTTTTTT	CASTNSGASTSNEKLFF